This T cell receptor (beta chain) comes out of a study of cytomegalovirus exposure and HLA in healthy donors (dated by TCRdb to the late 2010s). In the study overall: In an earlier analysis of under 750 of the donors, around 290 Gb of sequence data and 90 million to 120 million unique TCR beta sequences from 180 million or so T cells were reported. An early release that covered 500 to 800 HLA-typed donors contained about 290 gigabases of sequencing data and approximately 85 million unique TCR sequences. The genetic ancestry cluster associated with self-reported Caucasian donors included 81% of the roughly 400 genotyped donors. The aim of the study was to test whether cataloging public T cell receptors could identify signatures of past pathogen exposure. The T cell repertoires of 666 subjects were profiled by immunosequencing and related to cytomegalovirus serostatus. In addition to the first cohort of about 650 subjects, a separate validation cohort of under 150 different subjects was used. To predict cytomegalovirus infection status, the study brought together high-throughput TCR immunosequencing, statistical association of individual TCRs with disease status, and machine learning. In a later analysis, previously published TCR beta repertoires from 550 to 700 donors were re-analyzed and high-resolution HLA genotyping was added so that TCR occurrence patterns could be studied. Rather than drawing on any new phenotypic data, the later analysis identified candidate immune exposures from TCR beta sequences and the way those sequences occurred across donors. An earlier analysis of approximately 580 of the donors used high-throughput TCR beta sequencing to judge whether each TCR beta V gene segment behaved as functional or pseudogenic. Alongside the repertoire data, information on donor age, sex, ethnicity and CMV serostatus was compiled. A later genetic analysis took genome-wide SNP genotypes for about 55% of the 666 donors and used that subset as a discovery cohort. All discovery cohort repertoires had been generated using a single sequencing platform. Both class I and class II loci were covered by HLA typing, at four-digit resolution. The number of typed donors differed by locus: roughly 620-640 for A, B, C, DRB1 and DQB1; about 520 for DQA1; over 600 for DPA1; and approximately 450 for DPB1. Several DR-DQ haplotypes were treated as single units for association and clustering because of strong linkage in the cohort. Across roughly 420 genotyped donors of the cohort, an average of about 240,000 unique TCR beta nucleotide sequences per donor were sequenced, and roughly 17% of those sequences were non-productive. Broader findings and caveats from the paper: A further reported finding was that TCR beta sequences accurately predicted the HLA-A and HLA-B alleles for most subjects in the first cohort. The presence/absence analyses assumed that sequencing depth was roughly uniform across donors, and that assumption may not be true. In a later analysis, some 17,000 TCR beta sequences were associated with specific HLA alleles at a false discovery rate of 0.05. The study gave a list of under 200 TCR beta chains associated with cytomegalovirus. The 87-base-pair reads could not distinguish some IMGT-functional V segments, including TRBV6-2 and TRBV6-3, so those segments were excluded. In a later analysis, the rate of TCR association differed among HLA loci, with DRB1 alleles having the most associated TCRs and HLA-C alleles having the fewest. When HLA alleles, especially DR and DQ, strongly co-occurred, attributing TCR associations to individual alleles was difficult. A later analysis found that most CMV-associated TCR beta chains appeared HLA-restricted, with HLA associations seemingly driven largely by CMV exposure. This cohort had only TCR beta chains sequenced, and the lack of alpha or paired-chain data limited which features could be detected. Because some donors lacked HLA typing at each locus, the association tests relied only on the typed subset. In a later analysis, several top co-occurrence clusters were reported to appear linked to parvovirus B19, influenza, CMV and Epstein-Barr virus. About 17 rarely observed V segments, including chromosome 9 orphons, were excluded from the earlier analysis of some 590 of the donors because counts were too low. For the cohort, immune exposure information was limited to CMV serostatus. In an earlier analysis of fewer than 700 of the donors, most TCR beta V segments appeared in productive rearrangements about 90% or about 30% of the time, broadly matching IMGT annotations. In both the original and validation cohorts, the classifier was reported to diagnose cytomegalovirus status with high specificity and sensitivity. A group of highly shared sequence variants was considered likely to be a technical artifact of the sequencing pipeline. The authors suggested that the approach could potentially be generalized to other disease states and immunological phenotypes. Three of the identified cytomegalovirus-associated TCR beta chains were confirmed in vitro to be specific for cytomegalovirus antigens. An association between a missense DCLRE1C variant and V-gene and J-gene trimming of TCR beta chains was found in a later genetic analysis and replicated in an independent cohort. In a later analysis, HLA-associated TCR beta chains were found to be more clonally expanded and to have lower generation probabilities than equally common non-associated chains. Correlated functional status among segregating V segments might reflect linkage disequilibrium, but an unknown experimental factor could not be ruled out. Most TCR sequences were seen in very few donors, while some public TCRs were found in many individuals. According to a later genetic analysis, donors in an Asian-associated ancestry cluster had fewer N-insertions in productive TCRs than the approximately 670-donor mean.

In total, over 600 healthy bone marrow donors made up the cohort. All cohort members were sampled while nominally healthy, although unrecorded immune exposures were likely present. The donor tested CMV seronegative and was one of the 352 seronegative cohort members. A peripheral blood sample was provided by each donor, and peripheral blood mononuclear cells were used for TCR beta sequencing. The Qiagen DNeasy Blood Extraction Kit was used to extract genomic DNA from the blood cell samples. For this clone: The antigen it recognizes is unknown. No much larger clone is present one base from it, and per-base qualities are unavailable.

Libraries came from the immunoSEQ multiplex PCR assay. The multiplex PCR relied on a mix of 60 forward primers for TCR Vbeta segments and 13 reverse primers for TCR Jbeta segments. A multiplex PCR assay on genomic DNA amplified the CDR3 region of rearranged TCR beta genes. The amplified TCR beta libraries were sequenced on the Illumina HiSeq System as 87-base-pair reads. On the study's bioinformatics: A later analysis tallied 75 million to 95 million unique TCR beta chains across the 666 repertoires, and approximately 12 million of those chains were shared by two or more donors. Raw reads were error-corrected and collapsed into unique sequences with a nearest-neighbor algorithm that merged closely related sequences to remove PCR and sequencing errors. CDR3 sequences were aligned to IMGT reference sequences to assign V, D and J gene segments. For a sequence to be retained, a match of at least six nucleotides to both a V gene segment and a J gene segment was required. Rearrangements were classified as productive when the CDR3 lacked stop codons and remained in frame with V and J, and all other rearrangements were classified as non-productive. Following IMGT convention, CDR3 was defined as the stretch from the second conserved V-encoded cysteine to the conserved J-encoded phenylalanine. In an earlier analysis of some 550 of the donors, sequences lacking an unambiguous match to a single V gene segment were excluded. An earlier analysis of several hundred of the donors called V segments functional above 56.7% productive rearrangements and segregating when the between-donor standard deviation exceeded 5%. A statistical classification framework was built for diagnosing cytomegalovirus status from the catalog of TCR beta chain sequences. A later analysis assigned V and J genes by comparing TCR nucleotide sequences with IMGT/GENE-DB human TR gene sequences. Using the TCRdist pipeline, a later analysis assigned CDR3 sequences along with most-parsimonious VDJ recombination scenarios. In a later analysis, every TCR beta chain was defined by the combination of its CDR3 amino acid sequence and its V-gene family, and reads without a unique V-gene family were dropped. A later analysis removed 500 to 600 highly shared, low-generation-probability nucleotide sequences to deal with suspected cross-contamination and a sequencing artifact. For each public chain, a later analysis derived a clonal expansion index from normalized ranks of inferred template counts within each repertoire. Generation probabilities in a later analysis came from a VDJ recombination model fitted to out-of-frame rearrangements, and those results were checked against IGoR. A later analysis scored TCR-TCR, TCR-HLA and TCR-CMV co-occurrence with hypergeometric tests, applying a repertoire-size bias correction to TCR pairs. In a later analysis, false discovery rates were estimated by permuting HLA or CMV assignments 20 times. A later analysis grouped co-occurring TCRs with DBSCAN, adding TCRdist sequence similarity when clustering within HLA-allele-positive subsets. Repertoires with fewer than 30,000 or more than 120,000 public chains were left out of co-occurrence clustering, as were several repertoires with anomalous nucleotide sharing. The table was pulled from immuneACCESS by TCRdb, which kept in-frame rearrangements only. Such tables lose some clones; where checked, under half of the loss comes from unresolved V genes, and the rest has no known cause. V and J calls and clone size follow that table, whereas D and trimming were derived from the DNA. The sample table records fewer than 200,000 clones; 75% to 85% of these occur just once. The ten biggest clones cover about 2.2% of the sample.

Including the terminal cysteine and phenylalanine, the CDR3 comprises 13 residues. The CDR3 DNA has 39 bases and is translated from base 1. V and J lose 5 bases and 9 bases, and a span of 15 bases separates them. CDR1 is given as MNHEY and CDR2 as SVGAGI, both from the germline V gene. The sequencing sample was made of PBMCs. This sequence originates from a woman between 25 and 40 years old in good health and CMV-seronegative. Rearrangement joined TRBV6-5 to TRBJ2-3, with the D gene not confidently named. The CDR3 protein is CASSAKYQSTQYF. Here is the DNA: TGTGCCAGCAGTGCAAAGTACCAGTCGACGCAGTATTTT.